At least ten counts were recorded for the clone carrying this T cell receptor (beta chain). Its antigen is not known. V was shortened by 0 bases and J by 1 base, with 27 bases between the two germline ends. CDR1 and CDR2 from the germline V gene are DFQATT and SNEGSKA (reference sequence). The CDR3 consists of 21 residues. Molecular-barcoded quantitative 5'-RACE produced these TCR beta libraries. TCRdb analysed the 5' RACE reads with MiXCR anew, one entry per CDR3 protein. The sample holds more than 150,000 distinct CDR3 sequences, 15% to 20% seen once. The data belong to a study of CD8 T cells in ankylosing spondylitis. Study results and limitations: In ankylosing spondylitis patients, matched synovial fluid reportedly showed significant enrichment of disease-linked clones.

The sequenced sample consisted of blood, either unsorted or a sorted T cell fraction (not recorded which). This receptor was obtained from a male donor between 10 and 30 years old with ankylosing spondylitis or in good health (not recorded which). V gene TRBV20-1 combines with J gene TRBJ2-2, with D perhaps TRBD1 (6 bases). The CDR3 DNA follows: TGCAGTGCTAGAGATTCCCTCCCTGGGGGCCTAGAAAACAAGAACACCGGGGAGCTGTTTTTT. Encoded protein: CSARDSLPGGLENKNTGELFF.